This T cell receptor beta chain emerged from a study of blood T cell repertoires in COVID-19. Study-level background: PBMCs, B-cell-depleted T cells, or T cells were the source of the cDNA or gDNA that made up the material.

V trimming: 1 base; J trimming: 3 bases; junction bases outside the gene matches: 11. The CDR3 is 18 residues long. From germline, CDR1 is LGHNA and CDR2 YNFKEQ. A single count supports this clone. Generated by immunoSEQ multiplex PCR, the TCRdb table keeps only in-frame clones and is missing some. The sample lists 70,000 or so clones; roughly nine tenths were seen once. The chain recombines TRBV4-2 with TRBJ2-2; 7 bases agree with TRBD2. Sample: peripheral blood. This TCR came from a human donor in a cohort sampled during active COVID-19. CDR3 in amino acids: CASSQGPSGTRDTGELFF. The CDR3 DNA reads as TGTGCCAGCAGCCAAGGCCCCAGCGGGACCAGGGACACCGGGGAGCTGTTTTTT.